Listed below are T cell receptor beta chains from one sample, sequenced in a study of early T cells in non-severe SARS-CoV-2 infection. TCRdb re-called the 5' RACE reads through MiXCR, storing one row per CDR3 protein. Here the sample spans 55,000 to 80,000 distinct CDR3 sequences, 12% being singletons. What was sequenced was whole blood. The receptors come from an adult who was a healthcare worker with PCR-confirmed SARS-CoV-2 infection or an uninfected control (not recorded which). CDR3s include the opening cysteine and the closing phenylalanine or tryptophan. A D gene is named only where the DNA matches it firmly. Part of the rows lack a size; the others show once, few, many or a class for expanded clones.

>TRBV11-2|TRBJ2-1|-|many
CASSLTRRGPTYNEQFF
TGTGCCAGCAGCTTAACTCGTAGAGGGCCAACCTACAATGAGCAGTTCTTC
>TRBV14|TRBJ1-1|-|many
CASSQDRNTEAFF
TGTGCCAGCAGCCAAGACAGGAACACTGAAGCTTTCTTT
>TRBV20-1|TRBJ2-3|-|few
CSVAGTPSSTDTQYF
TGCAGTGTCGCCGGGACTCCATCTAGCACAGATACGCAGTATTTT
>TRBV20-1|TRBJ2-2|TRBD2|-
CSARRAGGPDTGELFF
TGCAGTGCTAGACGCGCGGGAGGGCCCGACACCGGGGAGCTGTTTTTT
>TRBV7-2|TRBJ1-2|TRBD1|few
CASSLKGQGASGYTF
TGTGCCAGCAGCTTAAAGGGACAGGGGGCAAGTGGCTACACCTTC
>TRBV5-1|TRBJ2-3|-|few
CASSFGAPTDTQYF
TGCGCCAGCAGCTTCGGAGCGCCCACAGATACGCAGTATTTT
>TRBV7-9|TRBJ2-5|TRBD1|-
CASSFSGTGRKVVETQYF
TGTGCCAGCAGCTTCTCCGGGACAGGGAGAAAGGTGGTGGAGACCCAGTACTTC
>TRBV18|TRBJ1-1|TRBD1|many
CASSPPTGSAEAFF
TGTGCCAGCTCACCTCCGACAGGGTCGGCTGAAGCTTTCTTT
>TRBV25-1|TRBJ2-7|TRBD1|few
CASSDLTGDISYEQYF
TGTGCCAGCAGTGATTTGACAGGGGACATCTCCTACGAGCAGTACTTC
>TRBV19|TRBJ2-2|-|-
CASSTSRTTNPGELFF
TGTGCCAGTAGTACAAGCCGGACAACCAACCCCGGGGAGCTGTTTTTT